The 30 T cell receptor beta chains presented below share a single source sample, sequenced in a study of cytomegalovirus exposure and HLA in healthy donors. Amplification used 60 Vbeta primers and 13 Jbeta primers. Only in-frame clones appear in the TCRdb table, and some are missing; sequencing was by immunoSEQ multiplex PCR. This sample yields some 120,000 clones, of which approximately 15% are seen a single time; about 2% belongs to the top ten. The sample taken for sequencing was PBMCs. Receptors originate from a woman between 18 and 29 years old in good health and CMV-seronegative.

The gene calls are TRBV23-1 and TRBJ1-2; D might be TRBD1 (6 bases). TRBV23-1 is annotated as an ORF whose role is uncertain. Trimming shortened V by 4 bases and J by 8 bases, and 17 bases separated the two germline ends. The CDR3 consists of 14 residues. CDR3 amino acids: CASSPPGHRPGYTF. The CDR3 DNA reads TGCGCCAGCAGTCCCCCGGGACATAGGCCCGGCTACACCTTC.

V and J are TRBV28 and TRBJ2-3; 7 nucleotides agree with TRBD2. This CDR3 comprises 17 residues. V shed 6 bases, J shed 3 bases, and the junction held 15 bases outside the gene matches. Per germline, CDR1 MDHEN and CDR2 SYDVKM. As DNA, the CDR3 is TGTGCCAGCAGCCCCCTAGCGGAAGCCAGCAAGACAGATACGCAGTATTTT. As protein: CASSPLAEASKTDTQYF.

The chain links TRBV7-7 to TRBJ2-3; perhaps TRBD2 as D (6 bases). The germline V gene encodes CDR1 SSHAT and CDR2 FNYEAQ (reference sequence). The CDR3 is 14 residues long. The CDR3 loop is CASGLGVGTDTQYF. CDR3 sequence (DNA): TGTGCTAGCGGTCTCGGGGTGGGCACAGATACGCAGTATTTT. Together with reference TRBV7-7 and TRBJ2-3, the CDR3 gives the full variable domain: GAGVSQSPRYKVTKRGQDVTLRCDPISSHATLYWYQQALGQGPEFLTYFNYEAQPDKSGLPSDRFSAERPEGSISTLTIQRTEQRDSAMYRCASGLGVGTDTQYFGPGTRLTVL.

This chain connects TRBV6-6 to TRBJ1-1; 10 bases are shared with TRBD1. V gave up 6 bases and J gave up 1 base; unmatched junction bases: 2. The length of the CDR3 is 14 residues. CDR1 MNHNY and CDR2 SVGAGI come from the germline V gene (reference sequence). CDR3 in amino acids: CASRTGGENTEAFF. The CDR3 coding sequence is TGTGCCAGCAGGACAGGGGGCGAGAACACTGAAGCTTTCTTT.

The chain carries TRBV5-4 and TRBJ2-7, with 14 bases fitting TRBD2. This CDR3 is 15 amino acids long. The junction had 7 bases not matched to a gene; V was cut back by 4 bases and J by 7 bases. Germline V gene lookup returns CDR1 SGHNT and CDR2 YYREEE (reference sequence). In DNA form, the CDR3 reads TGTGCCAGCAGCCCCGGGACTAGCGGGAGAATGGAGCAGTACTTC. Its translation: CASSPGTSGRMEQYF.

V gene TRBV11-3 combines with J gene TRBJ1-1; D unresolved. CDR1 SGHNT and CDR2 YENEEA come from the germline V gene. This CDR3 comprises 14 residues. The V end was cut by 1 base, the J end by 0 bases, with 6 bases between. The CDR3 loop is CASSLGPVNTEAFF. The CDR3 DNA follows: TGTGCCAGCAGCTTAGGCCCGGTGAACACTGAAGCTTTCTTT.

This clone has only a few counts. This specimen includes other DNA sequences encoding the same CDR3. The chain is built from TRBV6-5 and TRBJ2-7; TRBD1 matches 8 bases. The CDR3 totals 15 residues. Germline lookup yields CDR1 MNHEY and CDR2 SVGAGI. V gave up 0 bases and J gave up 3 bases; unmatched junction bases: 4. DNA for the CDR3: TGTGCCAGCAGTTACTCTAGAGACAGGGGCTACGAGCAGTACTTC. Translating gives CASSYSRDRGYEQYF.

This clone was picked up a small number of times. The genes are TRBV15 and TRBJ1-6; D is ambiguous. Germline assignment: CDR1 LNHNV and CDR2 YYDKDF (reference sequence). V shed 0 bases and J shed 10 bases, with 7 bases lying between them. The CDR3 has 13 residues. In DNA, the CDR3 is TGTGCCACCAGCAGAGATCATCAGTCACCCCTCCACTTT. It translates to CATSRDHQSPLHF.

The chain is built from TRBV5-8 and TRBJ2-4, with unresolved D. Germline V gene sequence: CDR1 SGHTS, CDR2 YDEGEE. Trimming pared 0 bases from V and 7 bases from J, leaving 11 bases between. This CDR3 has 14 residues. Here the CDR3 DNA reads TGTGCCAGCAGCTTGGCGGTGGTCTGGAACATTCAGTACTTC. Its translation: CASSLAVVWNIQYF.

This chain uses TRBV4-1 with TRBJ1-2; 8 bases line up with TRBD1. Germline V gene data show CDR1 as MGHRA and CDR2 as YSYEKL. The V gene end was trimmed by 3 bases and the J gene end by 4 bases; junction bases not matched to a gene: 4. There are 14 residues in the CDR3. The CDR3 loop reads CASSQDRDGYGYTF. The CDR3 DNA reads as TGCGCCAGCAGCCAGGACAGGGACGGCTATGGCTACACCTTC.

V is TRBV29-1 and J is TRBJ2-2; TRBD2 aligns across 7 bases. V trimming: 3 bases; J trimming: 1 base; junction bases outside the gene matches: 2. Germline V gene sequence: CDR1 SQVTM, CDR2 ANQGSEA. This CDR3 region has 14 residues. The CDR3 region is CSVEPSGNTGELFF. CDR3 coding DNA: TGCAGCGTTGAGCCTAGCGGGAACACCGGGGAGCTGTTTTTT.

This clone came up many times. This chain connects TRBV5-3 to TRBJ1-2; 7 bases map to TRBD1. TRBV5-3 is an ORF; its function is uncertain. Trimming took 2 bases from V and 6 from J; bases not matched to a gene: 4. The CDR3 is 13 amino acids. The CDR3 reads CARSLGQGDGYTF. The CDR3 DNA is TGTGCCAGAAGCTTAGGGCAGGGGGATGGCTACACCTTC.

This clone has a handful of counts. As DNA, the CDR3 is TGTGCCAGCAGTCCGCGTGGGGCTCGGGCCAACGTCCTGACTTTC. It specifies CASSPRGARANVLTF. The J gene is TRBJ2-6, the V gene TRBV6-1; D possibly corresponds to TRBD1 (5 bases). This CDR3 is built from 15 residues. V lost 5 bases to trimming and J lost 5 bases, with 13 bases between them. The germline V gene encodes CDR1 MNHNS and CDR2 SASEGT.

The genes are TRBV19 and TRBJ1-4, with 12 bases matching TRBD1. J lost 8 bases, V lost 5 bases, and 6 bases had no gene match. CDR3 length: 15 residues. Germline V lookup: CDR1 LNHDA, CDR2 SQIVND (reference sequence). As DNA, the CDR3 is TGTGCCAGTAGTCCCGGGACAGGGGGCAGCGAAAAACTGTTTTTT. It translates to CASSPGTGGSEKLFF.

This chain uses TRBV6-1 with TRBJ2-1; 9 bases fit TRBD2. The CDR3 sequence is 15 residues long. The trim removed 8 bases at V and 9 bases at J, leaving 14 bases unmatched. CDR1 is MNHNS, CDR2 SASEGT, per germline. The CDR3 here is CASSPRAGGPGEQFF. DNA of the CDR3: TGTGCCAGCTCCCCCCGGGCGGGGGGGCCCGGTGAGCAGTTCTTC.

This chain connects TRBV5-8 to TRBJ2-5; 12 bases line up with TRBD2. This CDR3 has 16 amino acids. J gave up 5 bases and V 3 bases, and 8 bases lay outside the gene matches. CDR1 is SGHTS and CDR2 is YDEGEE in the germline V gene. The CDR3 is CASSSPSGGASETQYF. The CDR3 nucleotides read TGTGCCAGCAGCTCCCCTAGCGGGGGGGCGTCGGAGACCCAGTACTTC. The whole variable domain, remainder taken from reference TRBV5-8 and TRBJ2-5, is EAGVTQSPTHLIKTRGQQATLRCSPISGHTSVYWYQQALGLGLQFLLWYDEGEERNRGNFPPRFSGRQFPNYSSELNVNALELEDSALYLCASSSPSGGASETQYFGPGTRLLVL.

The V and J genes are TRBV28 and TRBJ2-5; 7 nucleotides match TRBD2. CDR3 length equals 14 residues. CDR1 MDHEN and CDR2 SYDVKM come from the germline V gene. Germline trimming cut 1 base from V and 5 bases from J; bases unmatched to any gene: 4. Here the CDR3 reads CASSLLQGGETQYF. The CDR3, as DNA: TGTGCCAGCAGTTTATTGCAGGGAGGGGAGACCCAGTACTTC.

The table lists this clone with a few counts. The rearrangement links TRBV7-9 to TRBJ1-4; possible D gene TRBD1, 6 bases. The CDR3 loop spans 14 amino acids. V was pared by 6 bases and J by 4 bases, with 12 bases between. In germline, CDR1 is SEHNR, CDR2 FQNEAQ (reference sequence). This CDR3 is CASSLDRINEKLFF. The CDR3 DNA reads as TGTGCCAGCAGTCTCGACAGGATTAATGAAAAACTGTTTTTT.

This clone has a handful of counts. The rearrangement links TRBV5-1 to TRBJ2-1; tentative D call: TRBD2 (7 bases). The CDR3 is 15 residues long. Trimming took off 5 bases at V and 9 bases at J, with 21 bases between the two ends. The germline V gene has CDR1 SGHRS and CDR2 YFSETQ. The CDR3 sequence: CASSIGHRGDIEQFF. The CDR3 DNA follows: TGCGCCAGCAGTATCGGACACCGGGGGGACATTGAGCAGTTCTTC.

This clone has only a few counts. V and J are TRBV4-3 and TRBJ2-2; 7 bases map to TRBD2. This CDR3 contains 17 residues. From germline, CDR1 is LGHNA and CDR2 YSLEER. With V trimmed by 4 bases and J by 5 bases, 13 bases remained unmatched. The CDR3 DNA reads as TGCGCCAGCAGCCCAGGATCCAGCGGGGTACTTACCGGGGAGCTGTTTTTT. This gives the protein CASSPGSSGVLTGELFF.

The chain joins TRBV7-2 to TRBJ2-7; 11 bases are a match to TRBD1. CDR3 length: 15 amino acids. CDR1 is SGHTA and CDR2 is FQGNSA in the germline V gene. V was clipped by 3 bases and J by 2 bases; unmatched bases: 3. The chain's CDR3 is CASSFGGQGAYEQYF. CDR3 coding DNA: TGTGCCAGCAGCTTTGGGGGACAGGGGGCCTACGAGCAGTACTTC. The variable domain in full, completed from reference TRBV7-2 and TRBJ2-7, reads GAGVSQSPSNKVTEKGKDVELRCDPISGHTALYWYRQSLGQGLEFLIYFQGNSAPDKSGLPSDRFSAERTGGSVSTLTIQRTQQEDSAVYLCASSFGGQGAYEQYFGPGTRLTVT.

The J gene is TRBJ2-2, the V gene TRBV28, with TRBD2 matching over 11 bases. After removal of 2 bases from V and 5 bases from J, the junction contained 4 bases not matched to a gene. Germline CDR1 reads MDHEN; CDR2 reads SYDVKM. This CDR3 has 16 amino acids. The DNA for the CDR3 is TGTGCCAGCAGTTTAAGTATAGCGGGAGGGACCGGGGAGCTGTTTTTT. This sequence encodes CASSLSIAGGTGELFF. The full variable domain, its missing parts supplied by reference TRBV28 and TRBJ2-2, is DVKVTQSSRYLVKRTGEKVFLECVQDMDHENMFWYRQDPGLGLRLIYFSYDVKMKEKGDIPEGYSVSREKKERFSLILESASTNQTSMYLCASSLSIAGGTGELFFGEGSRLTVL.

V is TRBV27 and J is TRBJ2-2; possibly TRBD1 for D (6 bases). Per germline, CDR1 MNHEY and CDR2 SMNVEV (reference sequence). V was shortened by 0 bases and J by 8 bases, with 10 bases between the two germline ends. The CDR3 length is 14 residues. The CDR3, as DNA: TGTGCCAGCAGTTTATCAGGGGGAAAAGGGGAGCTGTTTTTT. The encoded protein is CASSLSGGKGELFF.

As to this clone: Likely a read error: the CDR3 ends without its conserved phenylalanine or tryptophan. The chain joins TRBV30 to TRBJ2-3, with 7 bases fitting TRBD2. V trimming: 0 bases; J trimming: 0 bases; junction bases outside the gene matches: 3. This CDR3 comprises 15 residues. Germline CDR1 GTSNPN, CDR2 SVGIG (reference sequence). The CDR3 protein is CAWSVSSGSTDTQYV. In DNA, the CDR3 is TGTGCCTGGAGTGTCTCTAGCGGAAGCACAGATACGCAGTATGTT.

This clone appeared many times. The chain links TRBV15 to TRBJ2-1, with 9 bases aligning to TRBD2. CDR1 LNHNV and CDR2 YYDKDF come from the germline V gene (reference sequence). The V segment lost 1 base and the J segment 4 bases; nucleotides outside the gene matches: 2. The CDR3 covers 15 residues. The chain's CDR3 is CATSRGLADYNEQFF. The CDR3 nucleotides are TGTGCCACCAGCAGAGGACTAGCGGATTACAATGAGCAGTTCTTC.

This clone was found a few times. The CDR3 spells CASSLRLAGVSYNEQFF. CDR3 nucleotides: TGCGCCAGCAGCCTACGACTAGCGGGGGTTTCCTACAATGAGCAGTTCTTC. V and J are TRBV5-1 and TRBJ2-1, with 12 bases aligning to TRBD2. The CDR3 extends over 17 amino acids. Trimming at V came to 4 bases and at J to 1 base, leaving 6 bases not matched to a gene. From germline, CDR1 is SGHRS and CDR2 YFSETQ.

Comments on this clone: Within the sample, other DNA sequences also encode this same CDR3. This sequence joins TRBV18 and TRBJ1-2, with TRBD1 identical over 7 bases. After removal of 3 bases from V and 5 bases from J, the junction contained 6 bases not matched to a gene. The CDR3 runs to 14 residues. The germline CDR1 and CDR2 sequences are KGHSH and LQKENI. Written as DNA, the CDR3 is TGTGCCAGCTCACCCCTTGACAGGGATTATGGCTACACCTTC. It is translated as CASSPLDRDYGYTF.

This clone was detected a few times. J is TRBJ1-5 and V is TRBV30; D perhaps matches TRBD1 (5 bases). Trimming removed 2 bases at V and 0 bases at J, with 17 bases between. This CDR3 contains 17 residues. The germline gives CDR1 GTSNPN, CDR2 SVGIG (reference sequence). CDR3 in amino acids: CAWSSGSGGDSNQPQHF. CDR3 DNA: TGTGCCTGGAGTTCGGGAAGTGGGGGGGATAGCAATCAGCCCCAGCATTTT.

The sample holds a few counts of this clone. The chain recombines TRBV10-3 with TRBJ2-2; tentatively, D is TRBD1 (6 bases). The CDR3 runs to 15 residues. Trimming shortened V by 0 bases and J by 4 bases, and 9 bases separated the two germline ends. Looked up from germline, CDR1 is ENHRY and CDR2 is SYGVKD. CDR3 nucleotide sequence: TGTGCCATCAGTGAGTCGGGACAACGCACCGGGGAGCTGTTTTTT. Protein product: CAISESGQRTGELFF.

This clone showed up just a few times. The chain joins TRBV5-6 to TRBJ1-2, with 8 nucleotides matching TRBD1. V lost 1 base, J lost 4 bases, and 6 bases stayed unmatched. The CDR3 spans 15 residues. Germline V gene data show CDR1 as SGHDT and CDR2 as YYEEEE. The CDR3 protein is CASSLRDRNIYGYTF. CDR3 nucleotides: TGTGCCAGCAGCTTGAGGGACAGGAACATCTATGGCTACACCTTC.